The source of this TCR beta chain is a study of beta chain features in type 1 diabetes. Study-level points and caveats: The study left unresolved whether HLA type influences TCRB rearrangement. Within each of all four CD4+ subsets, Type 1 diabetes patients had TCRB CDR3s that were moderately but significantly shorter. The naive, central memory and Treg TCRB repertoires of patients appeared to be more similar to one another than those of healthy donors. Among type 1 diabetes patients, VDJ junctions had fewer insertions and more deletions.

The whole isolated RNA underwent reverse transcription, so sequencing captured expressed TCRB transcripts. The repertoire was sequenced with immunoSEQ multiplex PCR; TCRdb's copy has only in-frame clones and lacks some. Here the sample spans a few hundred thousand clones, around 14% being singletons. With respect to this clone: The antigen remains unidentified.

Every sorted population was more than 98% pure. Deletions cut 5 bases from V and 5 bases from J, with 18 bases between. The CDR3 totals 15 residues. CDR1 is MDHEN and CDR2 is SYDVKM in the germline V gene. This chain joins TRBV28 and TRBJ1-2, with a tentative D call TRBD1 (6 bases). Sequencing used naive CD4+ T cells from blood. This TCR derives from a man aged 25 to 45 with type 1 diabetes. Here the CDR3 DNA reads TGTGCCAGCAGTCCCACCCTCGATAGGGGGTATGGCTACACCTTC. This encodes CASSPTLDRGYGYTF.